This T cell receptor (beta chain) was recovered during a study of blood T cell repertoires in COVID-19 (TCRdb year 2020). With respect to the entire study: Samples covering the acute and convalescent phases of COVID-19 were provided by collaborators in the United States, Italy and Spain. The prospective study material was composed of cDNA or gDNA derived from T cells, B-cell-depleted T cells, or PBMCs. The dataset comprised deeply sampled blood TCRbeta repertoires from subjects exposed to, actively infected with, or recovered from COVID-19. The repertoires were released in a freely available public database meant as a resource for research on the immune response to SARS-CoV-2. The samples were drawn from the first 160 participants of the ongoing ImmuneRACE study and from over 950 subjects provided by 6 global collaborators. A de-identified subject ID, COVID-19 status, age in years and sex were almost always included in the sample metadata. Where available, HLA class I and class II types were taken from metadata supplied by the sample provider and were not determined by assay-based typing.

The CDR1 and CDR2 encoded by the germline V gene (reference sequence) are MNHNY and SVGAGI. The CDR3 measures 13 amino acids from cysteine to phenylalanine. Here the CDR3 DNA is all that survives: 39 bases in frame from base 1. Trimming costs V 6 bases and J 4 bases, and their ends lie 13 bases apart. Comment on this clone: This clone's antigen is unknown. Qualities for individual bases were not recorded, and no much larger clone is one base off.

TCRbeta CDR3 regions were amplified from genomic DNA using the immunoSEQ Assay, a bias-controlled multiplex PCR. Under the source paper's analysis protocol: Within the assay, amplification of reference gene primers was used to estimate how many nucleated cells each sample contained. Sequence reads were collapsed and filtered to measure the absolute abundance of every unique TCRbeta CDR3 rearrangement. For each sample, productive Simpson clonality was calculated by taking the square root of Simpson's diversity index across productive rearrangements. In TCRdb, the immuneACCESS table is reduced to in-frame sequences with V and J assigned. These tables do not hold every clone; where another copy was compared, an unresolved V gene accounts for under half, and the others remain unexplained. V and J calls and clone size follow that table, whereas D and trimming were derived from the DNA. This sample lists over 85,000 clones; roughly 84% were detected once. Clones ranked in the top ten supply just under 4.5% of the sample.

Findings and caveats that apply to the study as a whole: The amount of clinical and demographic metadata varied by source and participant and was provided uncurated.

Whole blood was collected in K2EDTA tubes by collaborating institutions according to the institutions' own protocols. Collaborator samples were shipped for TCRbeta analysis as frozen whole blood, isolated PBMCs, or DNA extracted from either sample type. The sequence derives from a human donor in a cohort sampled during active COVID-19. The V and J segments used are TRBV6-6 and TRBJ2-7; the D gene is possibly TRBD1, with 6 bases matching. The sequenced material came from peripheral blood. The base sequence is TGTGCCAGCAGCGGGACAACGGGGTACGAGCAGTACTTC. It encodes CASSGTTGYEQYF.